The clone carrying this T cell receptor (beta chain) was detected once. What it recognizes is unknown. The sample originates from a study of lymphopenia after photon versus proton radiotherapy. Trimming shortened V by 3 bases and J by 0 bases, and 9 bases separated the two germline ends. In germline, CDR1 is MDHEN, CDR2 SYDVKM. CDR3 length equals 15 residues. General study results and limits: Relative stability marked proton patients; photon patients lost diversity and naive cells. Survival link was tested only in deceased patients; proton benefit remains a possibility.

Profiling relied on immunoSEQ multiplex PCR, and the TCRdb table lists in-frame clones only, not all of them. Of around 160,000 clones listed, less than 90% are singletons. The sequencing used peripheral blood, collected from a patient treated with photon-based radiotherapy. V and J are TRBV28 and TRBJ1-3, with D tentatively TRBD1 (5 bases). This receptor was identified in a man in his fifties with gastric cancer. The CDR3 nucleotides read TGTGCCAGCAGTTTTGACAGTTTCTCTGGAAACACCATATATTTT. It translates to CASSFDSFSGNTIYF.